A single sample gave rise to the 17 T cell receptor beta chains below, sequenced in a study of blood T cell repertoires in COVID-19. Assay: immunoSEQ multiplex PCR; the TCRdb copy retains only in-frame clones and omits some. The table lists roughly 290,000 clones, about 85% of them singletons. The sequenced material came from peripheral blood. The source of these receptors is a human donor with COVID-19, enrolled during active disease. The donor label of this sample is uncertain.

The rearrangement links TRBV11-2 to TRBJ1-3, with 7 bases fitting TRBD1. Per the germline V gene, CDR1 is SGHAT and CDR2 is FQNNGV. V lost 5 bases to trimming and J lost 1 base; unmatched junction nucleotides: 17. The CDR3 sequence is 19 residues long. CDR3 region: CASSPKVTGAILSGNTIYF. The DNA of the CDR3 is TGTGCCAGCAGCCCCAAGGTCACAGGGGCGATCTTATCTGGAAACACCATATATTTT.

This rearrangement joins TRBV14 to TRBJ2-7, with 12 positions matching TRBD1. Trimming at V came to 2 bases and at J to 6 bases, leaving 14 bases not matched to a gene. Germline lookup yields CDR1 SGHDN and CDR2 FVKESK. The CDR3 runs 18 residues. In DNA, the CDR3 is TGTGCCAGCAGCCAAATTGGGACCGGGACAGGGGGCTGGGGCGAGCAGTACTTC. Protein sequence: CASSQIGTGTGGWGEQYF. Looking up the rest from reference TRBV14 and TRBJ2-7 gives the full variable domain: EAGVTQFPSHSVIEKGQTVTLRCDPISGHDNLYWYRRVMGKEIKFLLHFVKESKQDESGMPNNRFLAERTGGTYSTLKVQPAELEDSGVYFCASSQIGTGTGGWGEQYFGPGTRLTVT.

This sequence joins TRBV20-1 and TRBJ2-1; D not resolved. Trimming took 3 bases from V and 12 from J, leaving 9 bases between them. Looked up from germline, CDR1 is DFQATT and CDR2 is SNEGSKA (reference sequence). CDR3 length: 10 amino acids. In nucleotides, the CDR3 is TGCAGTGCTAGCCGGGTGGCGCAGTTCTTC. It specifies CSASRVAQFF.

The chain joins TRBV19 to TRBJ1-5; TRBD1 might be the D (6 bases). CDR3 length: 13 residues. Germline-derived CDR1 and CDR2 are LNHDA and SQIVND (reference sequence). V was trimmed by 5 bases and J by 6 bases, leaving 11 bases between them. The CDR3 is CASSDQGGQPQHF. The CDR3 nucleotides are TGTGCCAGTAGTGACCAAGGGGGTCAGCCCCAGCATTTT.

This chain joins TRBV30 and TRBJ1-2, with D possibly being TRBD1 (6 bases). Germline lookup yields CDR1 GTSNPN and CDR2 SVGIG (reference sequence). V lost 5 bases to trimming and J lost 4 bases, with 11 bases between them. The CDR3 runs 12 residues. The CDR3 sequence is CAWGGTLYGYTF. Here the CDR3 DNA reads TGTGCCTGGGGGGGGACACTCTATGGCTACACCTTC.

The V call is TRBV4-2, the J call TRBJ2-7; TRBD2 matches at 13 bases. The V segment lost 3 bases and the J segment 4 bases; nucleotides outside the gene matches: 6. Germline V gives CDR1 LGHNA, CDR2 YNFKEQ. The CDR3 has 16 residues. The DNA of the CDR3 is TGTGCCAGCAGCCAGGAAGGGACTAGCGGGACATACGAGCAGTACTTC. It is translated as CASSQEGTSGTYEQYF.

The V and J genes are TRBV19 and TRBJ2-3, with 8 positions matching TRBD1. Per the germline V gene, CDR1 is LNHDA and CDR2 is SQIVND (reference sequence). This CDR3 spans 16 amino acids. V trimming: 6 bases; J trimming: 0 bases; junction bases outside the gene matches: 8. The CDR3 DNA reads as TGTGCCAGTAGCCCTGAAAGGGACAGGAGCACAGATACGCAGTATTTT. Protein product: CASSPERDRSTDTQYF. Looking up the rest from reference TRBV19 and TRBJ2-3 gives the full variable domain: DGGITQSPKYLFRKEGQNVTLSCEQNLNHDAMYWYRQDPGQGLRLIYYSQIVNDFQKGDIAEGYSVSREKKESFPLTVTSAQKNPTAFYLCASSPERDRSTDTQYFGPGTRLTVL.

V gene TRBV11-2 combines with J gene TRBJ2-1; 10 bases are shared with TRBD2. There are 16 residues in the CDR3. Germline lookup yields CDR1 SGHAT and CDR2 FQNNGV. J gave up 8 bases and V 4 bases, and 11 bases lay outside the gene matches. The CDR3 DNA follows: TGTGCCAGCAGCTCCCTTGGAGCGGGAGGGGGGGATGAGCAGTTCTTC. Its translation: CASSSLGAGGGDEQFF. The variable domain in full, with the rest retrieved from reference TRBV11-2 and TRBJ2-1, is EAGVAQSPRYKIIEKRQSVAFWCNPISGHATLYWYQQILGQGPKLLIQFQNNGVVDDSQLPKDRFSAERLKGVDSTLKIQPAKLEDSAVYLCASSSLGAGGGDEQFFGPGTRLTVL.

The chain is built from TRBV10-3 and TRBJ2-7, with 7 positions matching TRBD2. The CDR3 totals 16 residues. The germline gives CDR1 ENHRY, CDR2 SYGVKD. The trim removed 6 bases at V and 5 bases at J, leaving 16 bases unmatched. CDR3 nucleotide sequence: TGTGCCATCAGCCCGGATGCGGGAGTCGAATTTGACGAGCAGTACTTC. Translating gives CAISPDAGVEFDEQYF.

In DNA form, the CDR3 reads TGTGCCAGCAGTTTGGACGGGACATCCAACTATGGCTACACCTTC. Translated: CASSLDGTSNYGYTF. The rearrangement joins TRBV27 to TRBJ1-2; D might be TRBD1 (6 bases). The germline V gene encodes CDR1 MNHEY and CDR2 SMNVEV (reference sequence). V gave up 3 bases and J gave up 2 bases, with 13 bases separating them. CDR3 length: 15 residues.

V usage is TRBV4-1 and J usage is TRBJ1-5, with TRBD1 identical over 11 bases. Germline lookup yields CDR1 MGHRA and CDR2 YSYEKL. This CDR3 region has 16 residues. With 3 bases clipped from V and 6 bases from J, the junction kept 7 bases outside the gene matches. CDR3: CASSHQSGQGVQPQHF. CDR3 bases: TGCGCCAGCAGCCACCAGTCGGGACAGGGGGTTCAGCCCCAGCATTTT.

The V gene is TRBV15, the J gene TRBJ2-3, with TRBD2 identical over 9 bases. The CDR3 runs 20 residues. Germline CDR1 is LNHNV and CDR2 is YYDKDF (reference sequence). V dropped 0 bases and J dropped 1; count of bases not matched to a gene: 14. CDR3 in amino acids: CATSRDRTSAGGLRTDTQYF. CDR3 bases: TGTGCCACCAGCAGAGATCGAACATCAGCGGGAGGTCTGCGCACAGATACGCAGTATTTT. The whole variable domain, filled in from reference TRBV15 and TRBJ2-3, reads DAMVIQNPRYQVTQFGKPVTLSCSQTLNHNVMYWYQQKSSQAPKLLFHYYDKDFNNEADTPDNFQSRRPNTSFCFLDIRSPGLGDTAMYLCATSRDRTSAGGLRTDTQYFGPGTRLTVL.

This chain's CDR3 is CASSLAGQGSGTEAFF. The CDR3 DNA reads TGTGCCAGCAGCTTAGCTGGGCAGGGGTCGGGGACTGAAGCTTTCTTT. The chain employs TRBV11-1 and TRBJ1-1, with D maybe TRBD1 (6 bases). CDR1 and CDR2 from the germline V gene are SGHAT and FQDESV (reference sequence). This CDR3 spans 16 amino acids. Trimming left V 0 bases short and J 5 bases short, with 16 bases between.

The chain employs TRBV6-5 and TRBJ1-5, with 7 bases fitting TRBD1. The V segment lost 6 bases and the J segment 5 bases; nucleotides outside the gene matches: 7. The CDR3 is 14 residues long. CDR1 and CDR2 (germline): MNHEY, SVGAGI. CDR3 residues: CASSDYTGDQPQHF. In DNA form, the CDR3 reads TGTGCCAGCAGCGACTATACAGGGGATCAGCCCCAGCATTTT.

Here the CDR3 reads CASSPNYNSPLHF. DNA of the CDR3: TGTGCCAGCTCACCCAACTATAATTCACCCCTCCACTTT. The J gene is TRBJ1-6, the V gene TRBV18; D is unclear. In germline, CDR1 is KGHSH, CDR2 LQKENI. The CDR3 runs to 13 residues. V gave up 3 bases and J gave up 3 bases, with 3 bases separating them.

The DNA for the CDR3 is TGCGCCAGCAGGCCCCGGGACAGGGCGGGTAATGAGCAGTTCTTC. This translates into CASRPRDRAGNEQFF. The chain has TRBV5-1 and TRBJ2-1, with 9 bases lining up with TRBD1. The CDR3 contains 15 residues. Germline V gives CDR1 SGHRS, CDR2 YFSETQ. V lost 5 bases and J lost 7; bases outside the gene matches: 10.

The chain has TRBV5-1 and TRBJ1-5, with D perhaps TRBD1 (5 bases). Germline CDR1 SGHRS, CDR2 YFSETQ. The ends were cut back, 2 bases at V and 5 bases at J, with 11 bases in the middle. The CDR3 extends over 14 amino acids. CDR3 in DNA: TGCGCCAGCAGCTTTACCGGGGGTGATCAGCCCCAGCATTTT. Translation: CASSFTGGDQPQHF.